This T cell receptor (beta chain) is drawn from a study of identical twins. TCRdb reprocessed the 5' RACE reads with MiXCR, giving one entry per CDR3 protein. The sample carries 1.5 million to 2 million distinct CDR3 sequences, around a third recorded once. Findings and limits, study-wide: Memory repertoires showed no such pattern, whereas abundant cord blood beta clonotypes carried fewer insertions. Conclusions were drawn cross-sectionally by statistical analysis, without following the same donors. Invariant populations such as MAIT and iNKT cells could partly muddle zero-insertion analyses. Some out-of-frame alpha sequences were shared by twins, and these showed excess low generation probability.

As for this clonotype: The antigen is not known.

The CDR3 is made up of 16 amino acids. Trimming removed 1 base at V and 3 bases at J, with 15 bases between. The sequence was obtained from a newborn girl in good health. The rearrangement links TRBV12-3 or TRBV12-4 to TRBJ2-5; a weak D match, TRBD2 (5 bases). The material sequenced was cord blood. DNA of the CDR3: TGTGCCAGCAGTTTAGTTGAGACGGGGTGGGAAGAGACCCAGTACTTC. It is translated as CASSLVETGWEETQYF.